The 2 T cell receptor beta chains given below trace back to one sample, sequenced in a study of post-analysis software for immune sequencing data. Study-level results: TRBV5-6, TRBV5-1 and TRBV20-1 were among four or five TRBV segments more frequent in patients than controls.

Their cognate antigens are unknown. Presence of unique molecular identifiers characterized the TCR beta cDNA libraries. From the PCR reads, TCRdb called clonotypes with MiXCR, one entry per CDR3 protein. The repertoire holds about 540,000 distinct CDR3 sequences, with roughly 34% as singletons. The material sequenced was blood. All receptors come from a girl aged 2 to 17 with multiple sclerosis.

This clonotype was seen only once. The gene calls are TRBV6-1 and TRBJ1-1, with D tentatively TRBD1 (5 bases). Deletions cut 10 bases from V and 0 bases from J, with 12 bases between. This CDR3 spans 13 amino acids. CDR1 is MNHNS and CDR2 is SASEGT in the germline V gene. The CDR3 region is CANRDGLNTEAFF. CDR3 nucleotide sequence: TGTGCCAACCGGGACGGCTTGAACACTGAAGCTTTCTTT.

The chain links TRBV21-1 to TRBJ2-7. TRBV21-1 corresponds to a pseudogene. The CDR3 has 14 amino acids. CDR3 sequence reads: CASSKTVQTYEQYF. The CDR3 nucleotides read TGTGCCAGCAGCAAAACTGTGCAGACCTACGAGCAGTACTTC.